This TCR beta chain was documented in a study of Ad26.COV2.S vaccination and SARS-CoV-2 variants. Study details: Participant was drawn from the COV1001 Ad26.COV2.S trial arm. The study gave Ad26.COV2.S intramuscularly, once or twice 56 days apart.

Treatment of the sample: roughly 19 received Ad26.COV2.S at low or high dose, single or two shots; about 5 received placebo; per-sample allocation not given. At day 63 after the first vaccine or placebo injection, samples were drawn. It was Wuhan-strain SARS-CoV-2 spike that the Ad26 vaccine vector expressed. Study outcomes and limitations: Analyses that measured TCR breadth and depth may have underestimated total T cell responses.

To note about this clone: The antigen remains undetermined.

The method was immunoSEQ multiplex PCR; TCRdb's version includes in-frame clones alone and lacks a portion of them. Here the sample spans just over 350,000 clones, about 85% being singletons. The receptor's source is a person aged 18-60 years who received the Ad26.COV2.S COVID-19 vaccine or a placebo. Sequencing used peripheral blood, obtained in a trial of Ad26.COV2.S vaccine versus placebo.

The chain's CDR3 is CASSREVVNYGYTF. The CDR3 region has the DNA TGTGCCAGCTCACGAGAAGTGGTTAACTATGGCTACACCTTC. V and J are TRBV18 and TRBJ1-2, with D uncertain. Trimming removed 4 bases from V and 1 base from J, with 10 bases in between. Germline CDR1 is KGHSH and CDR2 is LQKENI. The CDR3 loop spans 14 amino acids.